Each of the 20 T cell receptor beta chains below was sequenced from the same sample in a study of CD8 T cells in Susac syndrome. Random hexamers were used to reverse transcribe about 0.45 to 1 ug of RNA. MiXCR was run by TCRdb on the immunoSEQ multiplex PCR reads, yielding one entry per CDR3 protein. The table has 75,000 to 100,000 distinct CDR3 sequences, approximately 94% seen once. Material for sequencing was CD8+ T cells from PBMCs. These receptors were taken from a human donor in good health.

As DNA, the CDR3 is TGTGCCAGCAGCTCACAGGCCGTCAATCAGCCCCAGCATTTT. This sequence encodes CASSSQAVNQPQHF. This chain joins TRBV7-2 and TRBJ1-5; tentatively, D is TRBD1 (5 bases). V lost 4 bases and J lost 3, with 10 bases in between. Germline CDR1 is SGHTA and CDR2 is FQGNSA. The length of the CDR3 is 14 residues.

V and J are TRBV6-5 and TRBJ1-2, with no clear D. Germline assignment: CDR1 MNHEY and CDR2 SVGAGI. The CDR3 contains 9 residues. The ends were cut back, 7 bases at V and 8 bases at J, with 5 bases in the middle. Here the CDR3 reads CASKDGYTF. The CDR3 DNA reads TGTGCCAGCAAGGACGGCTACACCTTC.

The chain recombines TRBV5-1 with TRBJ2-1; no clear D gene. The CDR3 spans 15 residues. The V end was cut by 0 bases, the J end by 0 bases, with 7 bases between. CDR1 and CDR2 (germline): SGHRS, YFSETQ. CDR3 sequence reads: CASSLELGSYNEQFF. CDR3 bases: TGCGCCAGCAGCTTGGAACTGGGCTCCTACAATGAGCAGTTCTTC. Using reference TRBV5-1 and TRBJ2-1 for the parts outside the CDR3, the full variable domain is KAGVTQTPRYLIKTRGQQVTLSCSPISGHRSVSWYQQTPGQGLQFLFEYFSETQRNKGNFPGRFSGRQFSNSRSEMNVSTLELGDSALYLCASSLELGSYNEQFFGPGTRLTVL.

This rearrangement joins TRBV20-1 to TRBJ2-3; 8 bases fit TRBD2. Germline trimming cut 1 base from V and 3 bases from J; bases unmatched to any gene: 0. Germline V gene lookup returns CDR1 DFQATT and CDR2 SNEGSKA (reference sequence). The CDR3 is 13 residues long. The CDR3 DNA follows: TGCAGTGCTAGAGGCGGGAGGACAGATACGCAGTATTTT. Its protein is CSARGGRTDTQYF.

This chain connects TRBV7-9 to TRBJ2-1; TRBD1 matches at 10 bases. Unmatched junction bases numbered 11, after V lost 8 bases and J lost 4 bases. The CDR3 loop spans 16 amino acids. Looked up from germline, CDR1 is SEHNR and CDR2 is FQNEAQ (reference sequence). The CDR3 nucleotides are TGTGCCAGCTCAAACCCCGGGACAGGGGATTACAATGAGCAGTTCTTC. This encodes CASSNPGTGDYNEQFF.

This sequence joins TRBV15 and TRBJ2-1; D remains ambiguous. V shed 0 bases and J shed 4 bases, with 10 bases lying between them. The CDR3 is 15 residues long. From germline, CDR1 is LNHNV and CDR2 YYDKDF (reference sequence). The CDR3: CATSREPLSYNEQFF. CDR3 DNA sequence: TGTGCCACCAGCAGAGAGCCATTGTCATACAATGAGCAGTTCTTC.

The V call is TRBV27, the J call TRBJ2-7; D not resolved. V was pared by 3 bases and J by 2 bases, with 8 bases between. This CDR3 region has 13 residues. Germline V CDR1 and CDR2: MNHEY, SMNVEV (reference sequence). The CDR3 nucleotides read TGTGCCAGCAGTTTGGGCGCGACCTACGAGCAGTACGTC. Its translation: CASSLGATYEQYV.

This chain connects TRBV10-2 to TRBJ2-3, with TRBD2 matching over 7 bases. Losses at the gene ends were 6 bases for V and 4 bases for J; bases not matched to a gene: 10. Germline V gene sequence: CDR1 WSHSY, CDR2 SAAADI. The CDR3 runs 15 residues. The chain's CDR3 is CASSDTSVSADTQYF. CDR3 sequence (DNA): TGCGCCAGCAGCGACACTAGCGTCTCGGCAGATACGCAGTATTTT.

This sequence joins TRBV3-1 and TRBJ1-2; 11 bases fit TRBD1. V lost 4 bases and J lost 4; bases outside the gene matches: 5. This CDR3 is 15 amino acids long. Per the germline V gene, CDR1 is LGHDT and CDR2 is YNNKEL (reference sequence). The CDR3 coding sequence is TGTGCCAGCAGCCCCGGACAGGGGGCCGGCTATGGCTACACCTTC. Protein sequence: CASSPGQGAGYGYTF. The variable domain in full, with the rest retrieved from reference TRBV3-1 and TRBJ1-2, is DTAVSQTPKYLVTQMGNDKSIKCEQNLGHDTMYWYKQDSKKFLKIMFSYNNKELIINETVPNRFSPKSPDKAHLNLHINSLELGDSAVYFCASSPGQGAGYGYTFGSGTRLTVV.

The chain links TRBV7-9 to TRBJ1-2; D is unclear. The CDR3 is made up of 14 amino acids. The germline V and J ends were trimmed by 5 bases and 8 bases, with 18 bases remaining between them. CDR1 and CDR2 from the germline V gene are SEHNR and FQNEAQ (reference sequence). CDR3 in amino acids: CASSIRPGKVGYTF. CDR3 coding DNA: TGTGCCAGCAGCATCCGCCCGGGGAAGGTGGGCTACACCTTC.

The chain is built from TRBV13 and TRBJ1-5; D possibly corresponds to TRBD1 (6 bases). The CDR3 runs 15 residues. Germline V gene lookup returns CDR1 PRHDT and CDR2 FYEKMQ (reference sequence). The V and J ends lost 0 bases and 4 bases respectively, with 10 bases between them. The CDR3 bases are TGTGCCAGCAGCTTAGGGACAGGACTAAATCAGCCCCAGCATTTT. Amino acid sequence: CASSLGTGLNQPQHF.

The rearrangement links TRBV4-3 to TRBJ2-7; tentatively, D is TRBD1 or TRBD2 (6 bases each). The CDR3 covers 14 residues. CDR1 is LGHNA and CDR2 is YSLEER in the germline V gene. V was shortened by 2 bases and J by 4 bases, with 12 bases between the two germline ends. This chain's CDR3 is CASSQFGGGYEQYF. For the CDR3, the DNA is TGCGCCAGCAGCCAATTCGGAGGGGGTTACGAGCAGTACTTC.

This sequence joins TRBV5-6 and TRBJ2-7, with a weak D call TRBD2 (5 bases). V was cut by 4 bases and J by 9 bases, with 20 bases left in between. Germline V lookup: CDR1 SGHDT, CDR2 YYEEEE. The CDR3 is 14 residues long. The CDR3 sequence: CASSDADIGSGQYF. In DNA form, the CDR3 reads TGTGCCAGCAGCGATGCAGATATTGGGAGTGGGCAGTACTTC.

The rearrangement links TRBV3-1 to TRBJ1-4; weak D call: TRBD1 (6 bases). Germline CDR1 is LGHDT and CDR2 is YNNKEL (reference sequence). Deletions cut 0 bases from V and 2 bases from J, with 19 bases between. This CDR3 has 19 amino acids. The CDR3 bases are TGTGCCAGCAGCCAAGATCTTGTGGGGGCGGACAGCACTAATGAAAAACTGTTTTTT. Amino acid sequence: CASSQDLVGADSTNEKLFF.

The chain combines TRBV20-1 with TRBJ1-5, with D hard to call. Deletions cut 3 bases from V and 2 bases from J, with 14 bases between. This CDR3 has 15 amino acids. Per the germline V gene, CDR1 is DFQATT and CDR2 is SNEGSKA (reference sequence). The CDR3 sequence: CSASLVVDGNQPQHF. DNA of the CDR3: TGCAGTGCTAGTTTGGTGGTCGACGGCAATCAGCCCCAGCATTTT.

The chain has TRBV7-9 and TRBJ2-3; possible D gene TRBD1, 5 bases. Deletions cut 4 bases from V and 1 base from J, with 15 bases between. CDR1 and CDR2 from the germline V gene are SEHNR and FQNEAQ (reference sequence). This CDR3 spans 16 amino acids. The CDR3, as DNA: TGTGCCAGCAGCTCCTTCAGGGATCTTGGCACAGATACGCAGTATTTT. It specifies CASSSFRDLGTDTQYF.

The chain has TRBV7-8 and TRBJ2-1; possible D gene TRBD1, 5 bases. V lost 3 bases to trimming and J lost 9 bases, with 21 bases between them. CDR1 SGHVS and CDR2 FQNEAQ come from the germline V gene. The CDR3 loop spans 16 amino acids. CDR3 in amino acids: CASSLVMGFADTEQFF. As DNA, the CDR3 is TGTGCCAGCAGCTTGGTTATGGGTTTCGCGGACACTGAGCAGTTCTTC.

This sequence joins TRBV5-1 and TRBJ1-4, with 7 bases fitting TRBD1. The CDR3 loop spans 15 amino acids. Trimming removed 3 bases from V and 8 bases from J; junction bases left unmatched: 10. Per germline, CDR1 SGHRS and CDR2 YFSETQ. This chain's CDR3 is CASSYGTALREKLFF. As DNA, the CDR3 is TGCGCCAGCAGCTACGGGACAGCCCTTAGGGAAAAACTGTTTTTT.

The genes are TRBV12-5 and TRBJ2-1, with 11 bases aligning to TRBD1. The length of the CDR3 is 16 residues. CDR1 LGHNT and CDR2 FRNRAP come from the germline V gene. The V segment lost 4 bases and the J segment 8 bases; nucleotides outside the gene matches: 10. CDR3 sequence: CASGSPRTGGQDEQFF. The DNA for the CDR3 is TGTGCTAGTGGTTCCCCCCGGACAGGGGGCCAGGATGAGCAGTTCTTC.

This chain joins TRBV11-2 and TRBJ2-7; D is undetermined. CDR3 length equals 14 residues. The V gene's germline CDR1 is SGHAT and CDR2 FQNNGV. Trimming took 4 bases from V and 3 from J, leaving 13 bases between them. The CDR3 here is CASSSLTAVYEQYF. As DNA, the CDR3 is TGTGCCAGCAGCTCCCTGACGGCAGTCTACGAGCAGTACTTC.